The present TCR beta chain was sequenced within a study of metastatic and nonmetastatic thyroid tumors. Study in general: Where malignant and benign thyroid patients were concerned, repertoires were compared across blood and tumor or nodule tissue.

TCRdb re-processed the PCR reads through MiXCR. This sample has 35,000 to 50,000 clones; 17% occur once, and the top ten carry 8% to 10%. Study-level points and caveats: Patients with malignant thyroid tumors reportedly had significantly higher TCR beta diversity than those with benign nodules, in blood and tumor.

V lost 2 bases and J lost 6; bases outside the gene matches: 8. CDR1 and CDR2 from the germline V gene are DFQATT and SNEGSKA (reference sequence). This CDR3 contains 15 residues. Ten or more counts support this clone. Its specificity is unknown. Ahead of thyroid surgery, no patient had received treatment of any kind. The sequence was obtained from a female donor with papillary thyroid cancer or a benign thyroid nodule (not recorded which). Some clones in this sample may be carry-over from other donors' samples. Sequencing used tumor tissue. The genes are TRBV20-1 and TRBJ2-3; 10 bases align to TRBD2. The CDR3 sequence: CSARQPSGGLDTQYF. The CDR3 bases are TGCAGTGCTAGACAGCCTAGCGGGGGCCTCGATACGCAGTATTTT.